What follows is one T cell receptor (beta chain) and its context. Each CDR3 protein is one row after TCRdb ran MiXCR on the 5' RACE reads. Among 300,000 to 450,000 distinct CDR3 sequences listed, under 7.5% were seen once. The data originate from a study of T cells after yellow fever vaccination. In germline, CDR1 is ENHRY, CDR2 SYGVKD. V lost 8 bases, J lost 2 bases, and 22 bases lay in between. The CDR3 loop spans 16 amino acids. The genes are TRBV10-3 and TRBJ2-7, with D possibly matching TRBD2 (6 bases). The material sequenced was PBMCs, taken 5 days after the yellow fever booster vaccination. This TCR came from a man aged 25 to 40 who received the YFV17D yellow fever vaccine. CDR3 in DNA: TGTGCCATCTCTTCGGGAGAAGCTTTGGCGACCTACGAGCAGTACTTC. It codes for CAISSGEALATYEQYF.